This T cell receptor beta chain was captured in a study of neoadjuvant nivolumab and ipilimumab in lung cancer. Assay used: immunoSEQ multiplex PCR; TCRdb lists only in-frame clones, some missing. Among 10,000 or so clones listed, around 80% were seen once. With regard to this clone: Its target is not known.

Findings of the study overall: TCR richness and clonality were higher in tumors than adjacent uninvolved lung. Only two of four nivolumab-treated tumors gained richness and clonality by surgery. TCR clonality did not significantly correlate with pathologic tumor regression.

V was trimmed by 2 bases and J by 1 base, leaving 10 bases between them. The CDR3 has 15 residues. Germline V gene sequence: CDR1 MGHRA, CDR2 YSYEKL. This rearrangement joins TRBV4-1 to TRBJ2-3; possibly TRBD2 for D (6 bases). This clonotype was sampled from an adult with non-small cell lung cancer. The sample in question was peripheral blood, obtained before neoadjuvant nivolumab, alone or with ipilimumab. The CDR3 region is CASSQRERGTDTQYF. The CDR3 bases are TGCGCCAGCAGCCAAAGGGAGCGGGGCACAGATACGCAGTATTTT.